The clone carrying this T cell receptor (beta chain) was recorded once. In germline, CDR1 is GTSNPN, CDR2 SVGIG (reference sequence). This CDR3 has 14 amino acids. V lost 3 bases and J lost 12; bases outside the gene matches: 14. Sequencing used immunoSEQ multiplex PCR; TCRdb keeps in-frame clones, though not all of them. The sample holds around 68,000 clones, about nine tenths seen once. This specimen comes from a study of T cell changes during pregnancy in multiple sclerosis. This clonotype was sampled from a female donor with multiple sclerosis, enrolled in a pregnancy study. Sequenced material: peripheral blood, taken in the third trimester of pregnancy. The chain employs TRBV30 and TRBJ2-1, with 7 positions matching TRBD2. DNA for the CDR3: TGTGCCTGGAGATGGGGAGGGCCCGGGGCGTGGCAGTTCTTC. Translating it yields CAWRWGGPGAWQFF.